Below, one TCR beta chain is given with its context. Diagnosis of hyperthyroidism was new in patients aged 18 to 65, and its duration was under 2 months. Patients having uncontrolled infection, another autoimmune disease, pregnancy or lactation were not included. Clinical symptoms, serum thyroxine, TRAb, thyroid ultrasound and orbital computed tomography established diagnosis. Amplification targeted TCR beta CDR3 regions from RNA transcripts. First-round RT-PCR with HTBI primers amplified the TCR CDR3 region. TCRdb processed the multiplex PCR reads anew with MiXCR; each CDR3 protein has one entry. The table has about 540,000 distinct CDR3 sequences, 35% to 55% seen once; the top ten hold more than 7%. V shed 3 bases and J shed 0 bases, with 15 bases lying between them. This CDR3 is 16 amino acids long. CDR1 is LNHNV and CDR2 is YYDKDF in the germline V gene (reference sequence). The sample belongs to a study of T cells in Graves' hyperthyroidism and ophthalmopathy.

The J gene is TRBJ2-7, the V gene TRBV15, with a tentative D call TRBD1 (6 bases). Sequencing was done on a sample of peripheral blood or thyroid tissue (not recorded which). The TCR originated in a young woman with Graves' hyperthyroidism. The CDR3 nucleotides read TGTGCCACCAGCAGCTTGGACAGCGAGAGCTCCTACGAGCAGTACTTC. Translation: CATSSLDSESSYEQYF.